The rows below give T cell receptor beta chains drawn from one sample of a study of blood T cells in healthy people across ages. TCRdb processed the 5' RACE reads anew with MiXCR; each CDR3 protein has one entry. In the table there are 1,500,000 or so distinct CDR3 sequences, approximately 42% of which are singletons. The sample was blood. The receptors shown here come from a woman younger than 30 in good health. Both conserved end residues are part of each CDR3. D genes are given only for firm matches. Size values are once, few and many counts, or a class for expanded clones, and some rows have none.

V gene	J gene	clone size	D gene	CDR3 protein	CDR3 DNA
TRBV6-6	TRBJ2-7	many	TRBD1	CASRPGQSYEQYF	TGTGCCAGCAGGCCGGGACAGTCCTACGAGCAGTACTTC
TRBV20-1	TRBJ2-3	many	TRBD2	CSARVLAGPTDTQYF	TGCAGTGCTAGAGTTCTAGCGGGGCCCACAGATACGCAGTATTTT
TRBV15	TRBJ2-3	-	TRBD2	CATSRELAGEDTQYF	TGTGCCACCAGCAGAGAATTAGCGGGAGAAGATACGCAGTATTTT
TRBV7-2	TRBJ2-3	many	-	CASSLVGLDTQYF	TGTGCCAGCAGCTTAGTAGGACTAGATACGCAGTATTTT
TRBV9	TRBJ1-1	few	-	CASSGSPPGPGQTEAFF	TGTGCCAGCAGCGGATCCCCACCCGGACCAGGACAAACTGAAGCTTTCTTT
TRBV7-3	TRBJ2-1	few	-	CASSLKGGLGAYNEQFF	TGTGCCAGCAGCTTAAAAGGGGGGTTAGGAGCCTACAATGAGCAGTTCTTC
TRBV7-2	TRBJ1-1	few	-	CASSSRVTSKNAEAFF	TGTGCCAGCAGCTCTAGGGTGACCTCGAAGAACGCTGAAGCTTTCTTT
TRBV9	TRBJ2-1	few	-	CASSAGWSYNEQFF	TGTGCCAGCAGCGCGGGCTGGTCCTACAATGAGCAGTTCTTC
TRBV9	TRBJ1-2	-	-	CASSVPGKDGYTF	TGTGCCAGCAGCGTACCAGGGAAAGACGGCTACACCTTC
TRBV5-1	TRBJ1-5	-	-	CASSTDGYSNQPQHF	TGCGCCAGCAGCACCGACGGTTATAGCAATCAGCCCCAGCATTTT
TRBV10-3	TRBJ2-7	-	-	CAISFGQDPSYEQYF	TGTGCCATCAGTTTTGGGCAGGACCCCTCCTACGAGCAGTACTTC
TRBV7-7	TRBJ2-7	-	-	CASSLAGGRNNEQYF	TGTGCTAGCAGCTTAGCCGGAGGACGAAACAATGAGCAGTACTTC
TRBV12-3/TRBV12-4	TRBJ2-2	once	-	CASSIPDGTGELFF	TGTGCCAGCAGCATCCCGGACGGCACCGGGGAGCTGTTTTTT
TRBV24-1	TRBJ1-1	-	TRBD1	CATSDSRRGGASPEAFF	TGTGCCACCAGTGATTCCCGCCGAGGGGGCGCGAGTCCTGAAGCTTTCTTT
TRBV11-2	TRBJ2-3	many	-	CASSLLAGSSTDTQYF	TGTGCCAGCAGCTTACTGGCGGGATCTAGCACAGATACGCAGTATTTT
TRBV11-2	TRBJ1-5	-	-	CASSFGSGYSNQPQHF	TGTGCCAGCAGCTTTGGCAGCGGTTATAGCAATCAGCCCCAGCATTTT
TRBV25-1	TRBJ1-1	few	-	CASSEPLNTEAFF	TGTGCCAGCAGTGAACCCCTGAACACTGAAGCTTTCTTT
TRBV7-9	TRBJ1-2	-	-	CASSLENNYGYTF	TGTGCCAGCAGCTTAGAAAATAACTATGGCTACACCTTC
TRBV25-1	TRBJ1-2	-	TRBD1	CASSDPTGGLYGYTF	TGTGCCAGCAGTGATCCAACAGGGGGCCTCTATGGCTACACCTTC
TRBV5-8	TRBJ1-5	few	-	CASARMLNQPQHF	TGTGCCAGTGCCCGAATGCTTAATCAGCCCCAGCATTTT
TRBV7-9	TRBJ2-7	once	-	CASSYPRSTSYEQYF	TGTGCCAGCAGCTACCCCAGGTCGACCTCCTACGAGCAGTACTTC
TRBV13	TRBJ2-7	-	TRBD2	CAGSLLVPSGSDNEQYF	TGTGCCGGCAGCTTATTGGTCCCTAGCGGGAGTGACAATGAGCAGTACTTC
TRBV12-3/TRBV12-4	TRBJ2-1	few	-	CASSKAGSGNEQFF	TGTGCCAGCAGTAAAGCCGGGAGCGGGAATGAGCAGTTCTTC
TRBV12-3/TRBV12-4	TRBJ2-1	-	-	CASSPQGGGQETQFF	TGTGCCAGCAGCCCGCAGGGGGGTGGGCAAGAGACCCAGTTCTTC
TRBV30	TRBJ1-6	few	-	CACSTANNSPLHF	TGTGCCTGCTCGACAGCCAATAATTCACCCCTCCACTTT
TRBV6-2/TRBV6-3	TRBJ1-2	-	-	CASRSLNRQLDGYTF	TGTGCCAGCCGCTCCTTAAACCGACAGCTCGATGGCTACACCTTC
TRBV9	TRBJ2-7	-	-	CASSVDGRSYNEQYF	TGTGCCAGCAGCGTAGACGGGAGATCCTACAATGAGCAGTACTTC
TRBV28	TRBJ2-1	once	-	CASSTATSSSYNEQFF	TGTGCCAGCAGCACGGCCACATCGAGCTCCTACAATGAGCAGTTCTTC
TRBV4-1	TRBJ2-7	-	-	CASSPDPAGRLAYEQYF	TGCGCCAGCAGCCCAGACCCGGCGGGAAGACTAGCCTACGAGCAGTACTTC